This T cell receptor (beta chain) is from a study of memory CD4+ T cells and cytomegalovirus serostatus. Comments on this clone: As yet, its antigen is unknown.

General observations from the study: Suggested: most of the CMV-linked TCR signature lies in CD4+ memory cells. A US-trained random forest predicted CMV serostatus with median AUC 0.91.

Single viable CD3+CD4+CD8-CD45RO+ cells were sorted as the memory CD4+ T cells. Serostatus was set by detecting CMV pp150, pp28, p38, p52 IgG. The data were produced by immunoSEQ multiplex PCR, yet TCRdb's version contains in-frame clones alone and is incomplete. The sample yields around 60,000 clones, approximately 78% seen once. With 0 bases removed from V and 1 base from J, the gap between germline ends came to 4 bases. Germline CDR1 is LNHDA and CDR2 is SQIVND (reference sequence). This CDR3 has 13 residues. The chain links TRBV19 to TRBJ2-7; D is unresolved. Sequenced input: memory CD4+ T cells from blood. This clonotype originated in an adult in good health and CMV-seronegative. CDR3 residues: CASSIEGSYEQYF. The CDR3 nucleotides are TGTGCCAGTAGTATAGAGGGGTCCTACGAGCAGTACTTC. The complete variable domain, with remaining parts taken from reference TRBV19 and TRBJ2-7, reads DGGITQSPKYLFRKEGQNVTLSCEQNLNHDAMYWYRQDPGQGLRLIYYSQIVNDFQKGDIAEGYSVSREKKESFPLTVTSAQKNPTAFYLCASSIEGSYEQYFGPGTRLTVT.